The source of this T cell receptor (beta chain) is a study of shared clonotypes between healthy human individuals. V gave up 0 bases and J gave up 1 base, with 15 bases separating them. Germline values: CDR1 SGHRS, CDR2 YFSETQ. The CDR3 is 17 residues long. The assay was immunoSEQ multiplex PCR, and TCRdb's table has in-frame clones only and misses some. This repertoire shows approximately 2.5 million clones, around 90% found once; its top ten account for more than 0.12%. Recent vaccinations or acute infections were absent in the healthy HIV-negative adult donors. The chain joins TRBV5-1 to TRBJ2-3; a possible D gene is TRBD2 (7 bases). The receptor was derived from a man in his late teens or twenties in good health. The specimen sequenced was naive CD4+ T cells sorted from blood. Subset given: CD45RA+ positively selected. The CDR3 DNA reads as TGCGCCAGCAGCTTGGCAGAGGCGGGGGCAGGCACAGATACGCAGTATTTT. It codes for CASSLAEAGAGTDTQYF.